The entry below gives a single T cell receptor beta chain sequence along with its context. The antigen is not known. Making the TCR beta libraries involved quantitative 5'-RACE with molecular barcodes. MiXCR was run by TCRdb on the 5' RACE reads, yielding one entry per CDR3 protein. This table holds 700,000 to 850,000 distinct CDR3 sequences, approximately 12% found once. This entry comes from a study of CD8 T cells in ankylosing spondylitis. Trimming stripped 0 bases from V and 8 bases from J, with 8 bases between. Germline CDR1 DFQATT, CDR2 SNEGSKA (reference sequence). The CDR3 is 13 amino acids. Study-wide results and caveats: Disease-linked clones, CD8+, were relatively rare in peripheral blood. The authors reported significant enrichment of disease-linked clones in matched ankylosing spondylitis synovial fluid. A TCR beta motif of eight highly homologous variants appeared characteristic of ankylosing spondylitis blood.

What was sequenced was blood, either unsorted or a sorted T cell fraction (not recorded which). The rearrangement uses TRBV20-1 and TRBJ1-6; maybe TRBD1 (5 bases). This TCR was recovered from a male donor with ankylosing spondylitis. The CDR3 here is CSARDRADSPLHF. The CDR3 DNA follows: TGCAGTGCTAGAGACAGGGCGGATTCACCCCTCCACTTT.